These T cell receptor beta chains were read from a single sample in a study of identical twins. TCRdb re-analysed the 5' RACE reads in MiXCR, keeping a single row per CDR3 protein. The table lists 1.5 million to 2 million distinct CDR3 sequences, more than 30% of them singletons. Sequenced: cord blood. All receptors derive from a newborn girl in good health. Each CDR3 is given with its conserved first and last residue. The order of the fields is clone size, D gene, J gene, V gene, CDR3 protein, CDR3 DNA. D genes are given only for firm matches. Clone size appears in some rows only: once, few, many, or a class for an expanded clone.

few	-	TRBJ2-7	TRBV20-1	CSAREAGGLSYEQYF	TGCAGTGCTAGGGAAGCTGGGGGTCTCTCCTACGAGCAGTACTTC
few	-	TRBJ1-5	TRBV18	CASSPSAGSLQPQHF	TGTGCCAGCTCGCCGTCGGCAGGGAGCTTACAGCCCCAGCATTTT
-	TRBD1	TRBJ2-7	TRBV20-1	CSGRGRIYEQYF	TGCAGTGGCAGGGGGCGCATCTACGAGCAGTACTTC
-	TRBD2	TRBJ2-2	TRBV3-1	CASSQGLAGVTGELFF	TGTGCCAGCAGCCAAGGTCTGGCGGGAGTCACCGGGGAGCTGTTTTTT
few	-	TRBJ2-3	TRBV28	CASSFPYTQDTQYF	TGTGCCAGCAGTTTCCCTTATACACAAGATACGCAGTATTTT
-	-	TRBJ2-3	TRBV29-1	CSARGRHGGGTDTQYF	TGCAGCGCCCGGGGTAGGCACGGTGGGGGTACAGATACGCAGTATTTT
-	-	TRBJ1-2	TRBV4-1	CASSQGPIQGNYGYTF	TGCGCCAGCAGCCAAGGCCCAATTCAGGGTAACTATGGCTACACCTTC
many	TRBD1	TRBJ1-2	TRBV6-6	CASSGGTGYGYTF	TGTGCCAGCAGTGGAGGGACAGGCTATGGCTACACCTTC
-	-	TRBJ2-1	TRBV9	CASSVRSDPGNEQFF	TGTGCCAGCAGCGTCAGATCTGACCCCGGCAATGAGCAGTTCTTC
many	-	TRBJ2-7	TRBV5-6	CASSVATGKPYEQYF	TGTGCCAGCAGCGTGGCCACGGGAAAGCCCTACGAGCAGTACTTC
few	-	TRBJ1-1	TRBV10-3	CAISETPNTEAFF	TGTGCCATCAGTGAGACTCCGAACACTGAAGCTTTCTTT
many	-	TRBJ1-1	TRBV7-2	CASSLAEMNTEAFF	TGTGCCAGCAGCTTAGCCGAAATGAACACTGAAGCTTTCTTT
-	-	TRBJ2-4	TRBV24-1	CATSGQGENIQYF	TGTGCCACCAGTGGGCAGGGTGAAAACATTCAGTACTTC
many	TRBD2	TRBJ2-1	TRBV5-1	CASSLSGAYNEQFF	TGTGCCAGCAGCCTTAGCGGGGCCTACAATGAGCAGTTCTTC
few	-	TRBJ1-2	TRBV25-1	CASSGPGVSGYTF	TGTGCCAGCAGTGGCCCAGGGGTATCTGGCTACACCTTC
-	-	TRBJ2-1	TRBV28	CASDGRDNEQFF	TGTGCCAGCGATGGACGGGACAATGAGCAGTTCTTC
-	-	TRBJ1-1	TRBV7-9	CASSLVGAAEAFF	TGTGCCAGCAGCTTAGTTGGGGCGGCTGAAGCTTTCTTT
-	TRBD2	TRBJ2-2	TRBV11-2	CASSVLAGGHTGELFF	TGTGCCAGCAGCGTACTAGCGGGGGGGCACACCGGGGAGCTGTTTTTT
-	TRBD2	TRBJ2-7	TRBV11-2	CASSLLAGKLGYEQYF	TGTGCCAGCAGCTTATTAGCGGGGAAACTAGGCTACGAGCAGTACTTC
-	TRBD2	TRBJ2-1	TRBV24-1	CATASGGTNEQFF	TGTGCCACCGCTAGCGGGGGGACCAATGAGCAGTTCTTC
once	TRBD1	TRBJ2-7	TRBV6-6	CASSPPVTGHPNEQYF	TGTGCCAGCAGCCCTCCAGTGACAGGGCACCCGAATGAGCAGTACTTC
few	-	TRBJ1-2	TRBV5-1	CASSLETPSEGYTF	TGCGCCAGCAGCTTGGAGACACCCTCGGAGGGCTACACCTTC
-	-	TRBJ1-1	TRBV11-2	CASRERDTTGGLNTEAFF	TGTGCCAGCAGGGAAAGGGACACCACAGGAGGCCTGAACACTGAAGCTTTCTTT